The 21 T cell receptor beta chains below come from one sample, sequenced in a study of CD8 T cells in Susac syndrome. When the RNA was reverse transcribed, random hexamers were used with an input of roughly 0.45 to 1 ug. In TCRdb, the immunoSEQ multiplex PCR reads were re-called with MiXCR into one record per CDR3 protein. The sample yields roughly 180,000 distinct CDR3 sequences, just under 95% seen once. Sequenced input: CD4+ T cells from PBMCs. These receptors were collected from a human donor in good health.

The chain carries TRBV29-1 and TRBJ2-1; 8 bases match TRBD2. Germline values: CDR1 SQVTM, CDR2 ANQGSEA. The CDR3 has 14 amino acids. Trimming at V came to 5 bases and at J to 4 bases, leaving 7 bases not matched to a gene. The CDR3 region has the DNA TGCAGCGTTTGGCAGCGGGAGAGATACAATGAGCAGTTCTTC. It encodes CSVWQRERYNEQFF.

This clonotype was observed once. The chain is built from TRBV7-9 and TRBJ2-7, with D perhaps matching TRBD1 or TRBD2 (5 bases each). Trimming took off 8 bases at V and 3 bases at J, with 11 bases between the two ends. The CDR3 consists of 12 residues. Germline CDR1 and CDR2: SEHNR and FQNEAQ (reference sequence). CDR3 loop: CASARGDYEQYF. CDR3 DNA: TGTGCCAGCGCCCGGGGCGACTACGAGCAGTACTTC.

The rearrangement uses TRBV30 and TRBJ2-7; possible D gene TRBD1, 6 bases. CDR1 GTSNPN and CDR2 SVGIG come from the germline V gene (reference sequence). This CDR3 contains 15 residues. Trimming removed 8 bases at V and 4 bases at J, with 24 bases between. CDR3 sequence reads: CATRTDNNLPYEQYF. CDR3 bases: TGTGCCACCCGGACAGATAACAATCTTCCTTACGAGCAGTACTTC.

V usage is TRBV20-1 and J usage is TRBJ1-5; D is unresolved. V dropped 5 bases and J dropped 2 bases, with 16 bases sitting between them. The CDR3 spans 15 residues. Germline V lookup: CDR1 DFQATT, CDR2 SNEGSKA (reference sequence). The CDR3 spells CSAPAPGGGNQPQHF. CDR3 coding DNA: TGCAGTGCTCCCGCCCCCGGCGGAGGCAATCAGCCCCAGCATTTT.

This clonotype occurred a few times. V and J are TRBV7-2 and TRBJ2-7, with D tentatively TRBD1 (5 bases). CDR1 SGHTA and CDR2 FQGNSA come from the germline V gene. V lost 5 bases and J 4 bases, leaving 15 bases between the germline ends. This CDR3 comprises 14 residues. For the CDR3, the DNA is TGTGCCAGCAGCCCCCGCGAGACAGTTTACGAGCAGTACTTC. Residues: CASSPRETVYEQYF.

The J gene is TRBJ2-7, the V gene TRBV9; D is uncertain. The CDR3 has 13 residues. Germline CDR1 SGDLS, CDR2 YYNGEE. With 4 bases removed from V and 0 bases from J, the gap between germline ends came to 8 bases. The CDR3 reads CASSLSGSYEQYF. Here the CDR3 DNA reads TGTGCCAGCAGCCTCTCCGGCTCCTACGAGCAGTACTTC.

V usage is TRBV3-1 and J usage is TRBJ2-7; D is undetermined. V lost 2 bases and J 4 bases, leaving 12 bases between the germline ends. There are 14 residues in the CDR3. The germline V gene encodes CDR1 LGHDT and CDR2 YNNKEL (reference sequence). In DNA, the CDR3 is TGTGCCAGCAGCCAAATAGACGGAGATTACGAGCAGTACTTC. Protein: CASSQIDGDYEQYF.

Worth noting for this clonotype: One end of the junction is discordant with germline, which a read error may explain. V and J are TRBV29-1 and TRBJ2-3; no reliable D call. CDR3 length equals 12 residues. Germline assignment: CDR1 SQVTM and CDR2 ANQGSEA. CDR3: CSLEASTDTQYF. The CDR3 nucleotides are TGCAGCCTTGAGGCTAGCACAGATACGCAGTATTTT.

The rearrangement links TRBV7-2 to TRBJ2-3; no definite D call. The germline CDR1 and CDR2 sequences are SGHTA and FQGNSA. With 3 bases removed from V and 0 bases from J, the gap between germline ends came to 10 bases. This CDR3 comprises 15 residues. CDR3 sequence: CASSFVGTSTDTQYF. The CDR3 DNA sequence: TGTGCCAGCAGCTTCGTGGGAACTAGCACAGATACGCAGTATTTT.

The chain uses TRBV20-1 and TRBJ2-5; tentatively, D is TRBD2 (5 bases). The V and J ends lost 5 bases and 5 bases respectively, with 12 bases between them. Per the germline V gene, CDR1 is DFQATT and CDR2 is SNEGSKA (reference sequence). The CDR3 is made up of 12 amino acids. The CDR3 DNA reads as TGCAGTGCTGTCCGGGGTAGCGAGACCCAGTACTTC. Protein product: CSAVRGSETQYF.

The chain recombines TRBV24-1 with TRBJ2-5, with TRBD2 identical over 7 bases. Germline V lookup: CDR1 KGHDR, CDR2 SFDVKD. The CDR3 has 17 amino acids. J lost 5 bases, V lost 3 bases, and 14 bases had no gene match. The DNA of the CDR3 is TGTGCCACCAGTGATCCTCGGGGGTCTAGCGGCGTGGAGACCCAGTACTTC. Protein sequence: CATSDPRGSSGVETQYF.

The chain is built from TRBV20-1 and TRBJ1-1; TRBD1 agrees at 9 bases. The ends lost 5 bases at V and 0 bases at J; junction bases unmatched: 1. Germline V gives CDR1 DFQATT, CDR2 SNEGSKA (reference sequence). CDR3 length equals 13 residues. The CDR3 spells CSAWDRVNTEAFF. The CDR3 coding sequence is TGCAGTGCTTGGGACAGGGTGAACACTGAAGCTTTCTTT.

V is TRBV30 and J is TRBJ2-7; 10 nucleotides line up with TRBD2. V was clipped by 2 bases and J by 6 bases; unmatched bases: 10. The CDR3 totals 15 residues. Germline CDR1 GTSNPN, CDR2 SVGIG (reference sequence). In DNA form, the CDR3 reads TGTGCCTGGAGTCGGAAAACTAGCGGGACCGGCGAGCAGTACTTC. Translated, it gives CAWSRKTSGTGEQYF.

This chain links TRBV20-1 with TRBJ2-1; D ambiguous. V gave up 4 bases and J gave up 6 bases, with 7 bases separating them. The CDR3 covers 11 residues. Germline CDR1 and CDR2: DFQATT and SNEGSKA (reference sequence). CDR3 sequence reads: CSAKRLNEQFF. CDR3 nucleotide sequence: TGCAGTGCTAAGCGTCTCAATGAGCAGTTCTTC.

The V and J genes are TRBV6-2 or TRBV6-3 and TRBJ2-3; a possible D gene is TRBD2 (5 bases). This CDR3 contains 14 residues. Trimming stripped 2 bases from V and 2 bases from J, with 8 bases between. Germline CDR1 reads MNHEY; CDR2 reads SVGEGT. The CDR3 is CASSYGGYTDTQYF. CDR3 DNA sequence: TGTGCCAGCAGTTACGGCGGGTACACAGATACGCAGTATTTT.

This chain connects TRBV9 to TRBJ2-7; TRBD2 matches 10 bases. J gave up 3 bases and V 2 bases, and 8 bases lay outside the gene matches. CDR1 and CDR2 (germline): SGDLS, YYNGEE. The CDR3 runs to 16 residues. In DNA, the CDR3 is TGTGCCAGCAGCGTGGGGATAGCGGGGGGTTACTACGAGCAGTACTTC. It is translated as CASSVGIAGGYYEQYF.

The chain links TRBV7-3 to TRBJ2-3, with D tentatively TRBD1 or TRBD2 (5 bases each). The CDR3 loop spans 15 amino acids. Trimming shortened V by 5 bases and J by 3 bases, and 15 bases separated the two germline ends. Germline CDR1 SGHTA, CDR2 FQGTGA. DNA of the CDR3: TGTGCCAGCAGCGTAAGTGGGGGATTGACAGATACGCAGTATTTT. Translating it yields CASSVSGGLTDTQYF.

The CDR3, as DNA: TGCGCCAGCAGCCAAGATGCCGGGGATACTGAAGCTTTCTTT. Amino acids: CASSQDAGDTEAFF. V is TRBV4-3 and J is TRBJ1-1; D is unresolved. This CDR3 contains 14 residues. V was cut by 0 bases and J by 5 bases, with 10 bases left in between. CDR1 and CDR2 from the germline V gene are LGHNA and YSLEER.

The chain employs TRBV4-3 and TRBJ1-5; D remains unclear. This CDR3 is built from 13 residues. Germline V gene lookup returns CDR1 LGHNA and CDR2 YSLEER. V was pared by 2 bases and J by 5 bases, with 7 bases between. CDR3 amino acids: CASSQSRDQPQHF. In DNA form, the CDR3 reads TGCGCCAGCAGCCAAAGCCGCGATCAGCCCCAGCATTTT.

The chain couples TRBV7-2 to TRBJ2-5, with 7 nucleotides matching TRBD1. Unmatched junction bases numbered 6, after V lost 4 bases and J lost 4 bases. This CDR3 has 14 amino acids. Germline V gene lookup returns CDR1 SGHTA and CDR2 FQGNSA. DNA of the CDR3: TGTGCCAGCAGCTCGACAGGGTTTGGAGAGACCCAGTACTTC. This encodes CASSSTGFGETQYF.

V usage is TRBV23-1 and J usage is TRBJ2-2, with 9 bases matching TRBD2. TRBV23-1 is labeled an ORF, and its function is uncertain. This CDR3 is built from 17 residues. Unmatched junction bases numbered 6, after V lost 4 bases and J lost 0 bases. The CDR3 loop is CASSRGGRGTNTGELFF. CDR3 nucleotides: TGCGCCAGCAGTCGGGGCGGGAGGGGTACGAACACCGGGGAGCTGTTTTTT.